This TCR beta chain derives from a study of patients and donors after allogeneic stem cell transplantation. TCRdb re-derived calls from the RT-PCR reads in MiXCR, one entry per CDR3 protein. The data contain 410,000 or so distinct CDR3 sequences, roughly 17% of them singletons. The length of the CDR3 is 13 residues. V was cut by 1 base and J by 4 bases, with 10 bases left in between. The germline CDR1 and CDR2 sequences are DFQATT and SNEGSKA (reference sequence). Sequencing was done on a sample of blood, either unsorted or a sorted T cell fraction (not recorded which). This rearrangement joins TRBV20-1 to TRBJ1-1; a weak D match, TRBD1 (5 bases). The TCR sequence derives from a human donor who was either an allogeneic HSCT recipient or a stem cell or donor lymphocyte infusion donor (not recorded which). It is not recorded whose cells these are; they may come from a transplant donor. The chain's CDR3 is CSARVGRGTEAFF. The CDR3, as DNA: TGCAGTGCTAGAGTAGGAAGGGGCACTGAAGCTTTCTTT.